A selection of T cell receptor beta chains follows, all from one sample in a study of blood T cells in healthy people across ages. TCRdb reprocessed the 5' RACE reads via MiXCR and lists one record per CDR3 protein. The table has under 2,000,000 distinct CDR3 sequences, around half seen once; the top ten hold around 2.1%. The sample consisted of blood. These receptors all come from a woman aged 40 to 50 in good health. CDR3s include the opening cysteine and the closing phenylalanine or tryptophan. D genes are given only for firm matches. Clone size, where shown, is once, few, many, or a class for clones that have expanded.

abundance	d_gene	j_gene	v_gene	CDR3nt	CDR3aa
few	.	TRBJ1-2	TRBV28	TGTGCCAGCAGCCCCCCCTTCAACTATGGCTACACCTTC	CASSPPFNYGYTF
once	.	TRBJ2-3	TRBV29-1	TGCAGCGTTGGGGCCAGGACGGTCGGGACGGGCATGCATACGCAGTATTTT	CSVGARTVGTGMHTQYF
.	TRBD1	TRBJ2-1	TRBV9	TGTGCCAGCAGCTCTGTCCCGACAGGGGGTTTATACAATGAGCAGTTCTTC	CASSSVPTGGLYNEQFF
few	.	TRBJ2-3	TRBV21-1	TGTGCCAGCAGCAAAAAGGTCCGGGGACGGGGATTAGATACGCAGTATTTT	CASSKKVRGRGLDTQYF
.	.	TRBJ1-1	TRBV25-1	TGTGCCAGCAGTGAATCTTTACAGAACGCTGAAGCTTTCTTT	CASSESLQNAEAFF
.	.	TRBJ1-5	TRBV5-6	TGTGCCAGCAGCATCTACCGGGGGCGAGGTTCCCAAACTCAGCCCCAGCATTTT	CASSIYRGRGSQTQPQHF
.	.	TRBJ2-1	TRBV5-1	TGCGCCAGCAGCCTTTACGGACAGCGCTCCTACAATGAGCAGTTCTTC	CASSLYGQRSYNEQFF
.	.	TRBJ2-5	TRBV27	TGTGCCAGCAGTCGCCGGACAGAACGAGAGACCCAGTACTTC	CASSRRTERETQYF
.	.	TRBJ2-6	TRBV6-6	TGTGCCAGCAGTTCCCTCTATGTGGTCCTGACTTTC	CASSSLYVVLTF
.	.	TRBJ2-7	TRBV5-6	TGTGCCAGCAGCTTGTGGACAGTCGAGCAGTACTTC	CASSLWTVEQYF
.	TRBD2	TRBJ2-7	TRBV4-2	TGTGCCAGCAGCCAAGGACTAGCGGGGGGCTGTTGCTACGAGCAGTACTTC	CASSQGLAGGCCYEQYF
.	TRBD1	TRBJ2-3	TRBV2	TGTGCCAGCAGTGAAATGTCAGGGGGTAAAGATACGCAGTATTTT	CASSEMSGGKDTQYF
.	.	TRBJ1-4	TRBV4-3	TGCGCCAGCAGCCAGGGGTTTGATTATGAAAAACTGTTTTTT	CASSQGFDYEKLFF
.	.	TRBJ2-4	TRBV27	TGTGCCAGCAGTGCCCAGGGGGGGAGAAACATTCAGTACTTC	CASSAQGGRNIQYF
once	.	TRBJ1-2	TRBV2	TGTGCCAGCAGGAATGACAGGATATATGGCTACACCTTC	CASRNDRIYGYTF
.	TRBD2	TRBJ2-3	TRBV7-2	TGTGCCAGCAGCTCAACTAATTCCGGGCAGCGGGGGGTCAGCACAGATACGCAGTATTTT	CASSSTNSGQRGVSTDTQYF
.	.	TRBJ1-2	TRBV6-1	TGTGCCAGCAACCTTGGACGGAATAACTATGGCTACACCTTC	CASNLGRNNYGYTF
.	TRBD2	TRBJ2-1	TRBV6-1	TGTGCCAGCAGACGACTAGCGGGGGGCAAGGGCACCTACAATGAGCAGTTCTTC	CASRRLAGGKGTYNEQFF
.	TRBD2	TRBJ2-5	TRBV9	TGTGCCAGCAGCGCCACTAGCGGGGGACCCACGGAGACCCAGTACTTC	CASSATSGGPTETQYF
few	.	TRBJ2-7	TRBV4-2	TGTGCCAGCAGCCAAGTCTCACTAATGGACTACGAGCAGTACTTC	CASSQVSLMDYEQYF
.	.	TRBJ2-2	TRBV29-1	TGCAGCGCTCACCTGCTTCCAGGGACCGGGGAGCTGTTTTTT	CSAHLLPGTGELFF
.	TRBD1	TRBJ2-7	TRBV20-1	TGCAGTGCACAGGACAGGGGCTCGCCCATGGCCTACGAGCAGTACTTC	CSAQDRGSPMAYEQYF
few	TRBD2	TRBJ2-3	TRBV20-1	TGCAGTGCCACGGGACTAGCGGGGCGCACAGATACGCAGTATTTT	CSATGLAGRTDTQYF
.	.	TRBJ1-5	TRBV18	TGTGCCAGCTCTACCCGGGACCGTTATAGCAATCAGCCCCAGCATTTT	CASSTRDRYSNQPQHF
once	TRBD1	TRBJ1-6	TRBV5-5	TGTGCCAGCAGCCGGACAGGGGAAGGGGCACCCCTCCACTTT	CASSRTGEGAPLHF
.	TRBD2	TRBJ2-3	TRBV4-3	TGCGCCAGCAGCCAAGCGGGACTAGCGGGATCATCTAGCACAGATACGCAGTATTTT	CASSQAGLAGSSSTDTQYF
once	.	TRBJ1-1	TRBV20-1	TGCAGTGCGAACACCAGGGCGAACACTGAAGCTTTCTTT	CSANTRANTEAFF
few	.	TRBJ2-7	TRBV10-2	TGCGCCAGCGGGGGATTTACAGGGTTCGAGCAGTACTTC	CASGGFTGFEQYF
.	TRBD2	TRBJ2-3	TRBV29-1	TGCAGCGTTGTCCTCGGACTAGCGGCCACAGATACGCAGTATTTT	CSVVLGLAATDTQYF
.	.	TRBJ2-5	TRBV4-2	TGTGCCAGCAGCCTCACCTTTAGCGCGGAGACCCAGTACTTC	CASSLTFSAETQYF
.	.	TRBJ1-5	TRBV20-1	TGCAGCACTACCCGTCGGACACCCGGTTACCCTCCTCAGCCCCAGCATTTT	CSTTRRTPGYPPQPQHF
few	.	TRBJ2-1	TRBV5-6	TGTGCCAGCAGTGCCGGGACCGGTGTGGAGTTCTTC	CASSAGTGVEFF
once	TRBD1	TRBJ2-1	TRBV11-3	TGTGCCAGCAGCGCCCCCCAGACAGGGGGTAAGAATGAGCAGTTCTTC	CASSAPQTGGKNEQFF
.	.	TRBJ2-7	TRBV7-2	TGTGCCAGCAGCTTATCACTACTGGGTCAGGTTTTCTACGAGCAGTACTTC	CASSLSLLGQVFYEQYF
few	TRBD2	TRBJ2-5	TRBV6-5	TGTGCCAGCAGTCTCGGACTAGCGGGGGTAGAAGAGACCCAGTACTTC	CASSLGLAGVEETQYF
few	.	TRBJ2-3	TRBV15	TGTGCCACCAGCCCTATCAGGACAGATACGCAGTATTTT	CATSPIRTDTQYF
.	.	TRBJ1-4	TRBV9	TGTGCCAGCAGCGTAACCACAGGAGAAAAACTGTTTTTT	CASSVTTGEKLFF
.	.	TRBJ2-7	TRBV27	TGTGCCAGCAGTCGCGCGTGGGGGCTCCACGAGCAGTACTTC	CASSRAWGLHEQYF
.	TRBD2	TRBJ2-4	TRBV12-3/TRBV12-4	TGTGCCAGCAGTCCCCGGGCGGGACTAGCGGGGGGGATTCAGTACTTC	CASSPRAGLAGGIQYF
.	TRBD2	TRBJ2-7	TRBV9	TGTGCCAGCAGCGCCGGAGCGGGGGACTACGAGCAGTACTTC	CASSAGAGDYEQYF
.	TRBD1	TRBJ1-2	TRBV6-6	TGTGCCAGCAGTACCTACTTGGACAGGAACTATGGCTACACCTTC	CASSTYLDRNYGYTF
.	.	TRBJ2-2	TRBV24-1	TGTGCCACCAGTGGCGATCGGAGGTCCGGGGAGCTGTTTTTT	CATSGDRRSGELFF
.	.	TRBJ1-2	TRBV4-3	TGCGCCAGCAGCCCTACTGGCAGGTTGAATGGCTACACCTTC	CASSPTGRLNGYTF
.	.	TRBJ2-2	TRBV7-2	TGTGCCAGCAGCAATCCGGGGAACACCGGGGAGCTGTTTTTT	CASSNPGNTGELFF
many	TRBD1	TRBJ1-2	TRBV20-1	TGCAGCGCAACGGGACAGGGCAACTATGGCTACACCTTC	CSATGQGNYGYTF
.	TRBD2	TRBJ2-5	TRBV5-1	TGCGCCAGCAGCTTCGGACTAGCGGTGAGCAATGAGCAGTACTTC	CASSFGLAVSNEQYF
once	TRBD2	TRBJ2-2	TRBV7-9	TGTGCCAGCAGCCCGCTAGCGGGGGGCCTATCAACCGGGGAGCTGTTTTTT	CASSPLAGGLSTGELFF
.	.	TRBJ2-7	TRBV10-3	TGTGCCATCAGTGTTTCACAGGGAGAGGGCGAGCAGTACTTC	CAISVSQGEGEQYF
.	TRBD1	TRBJ2-4	TRBV29-1	TGCAGCGTTGTATCCGGACAGGGTCTAGCCAAAAACATTCAGTACTTC	CSVVSGQGLAKNIQYF
many	.	TRBJ1-5	TRBV27	TGTGCCAGCAGTTTGGTTAGCAATCAGCCCCAGCATTTT	CASSLVSNQPQHF
few	.	TRBJ2-3	TRBV7-2	TGTGCCAGCAGCTTAGTGGGGGCTAGGGATACGCAGTATTTT	CASSLVGARDTQYF